Reported below is one T cell receptor (beta chain). Antigen specificity is unknown. The data were obtained in a study of Ad26.COV2.S vaccination and SARS-CoV-2 variants. As for treatment: 15 to 20 received Ad26.COV2.S at low or high dose, single or two shots; about five received placebo; per-sample allocation not given. Repertoires come from day 63 after the first vaccine or placebo injection. Regarding the study as a whole: Spike-specific TCR breadth in vaccine recipients exceeded that seen in placebo recipients.

J was trimmed by 1 base and V by 9 bases; bases with no gene match: 9. There are 16 residues in the CDR3. The germline V gene has CDR1 SGHAT and CDR2 FQNNGV. Sequenced by immunoSEQ multiplex PCR; TCRdb stores in-frame clones only, minus some. Among roughly 700,000 clones listed, roughly nine tenths were seen once. This chain connects TRBV11-2 to TRBJ2-6, with TRBD1 identical over 7 bases. The sequences come from peripheral blood, collected in a trial of Ad26.COV2.S vaccine versus placebo. This TCR was recovered from a person aged 18-65 years who received the Ad26.COV2.S COVID-19 vaccine or a placebo. CDR3 sequence (DNA): TGTGCCAGTACCGGGACAGCGCCTTCTGGGGCCAACGTCCTGACTTTC. It yields the protein CASTGTAPSGANVLTF.